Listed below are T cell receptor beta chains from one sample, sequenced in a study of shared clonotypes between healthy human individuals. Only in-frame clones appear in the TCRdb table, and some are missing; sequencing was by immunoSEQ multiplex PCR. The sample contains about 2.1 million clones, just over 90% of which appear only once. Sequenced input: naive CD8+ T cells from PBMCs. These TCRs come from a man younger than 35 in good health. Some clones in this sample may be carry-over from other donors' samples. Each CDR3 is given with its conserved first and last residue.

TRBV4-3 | CASSQVLSSYNEQFF
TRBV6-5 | CASSYNSGEDTQYF
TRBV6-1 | CASSGLAGDTQYF
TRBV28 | CASSLTGNQPQHF
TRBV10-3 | CAISGGLAGGVSYNEQFF
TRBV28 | CASSREGEVLATQYF
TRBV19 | CASHQSVTDTQYF
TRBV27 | CASSLRGGWNQPQHF
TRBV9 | CASSVGGYRRNTEAFF
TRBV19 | CASSINPLAGGHEQFF
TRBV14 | CASSPRTSGNTIYF
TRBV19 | CASSTSPRRLQETQYF
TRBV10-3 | CAIRGLDGYTF